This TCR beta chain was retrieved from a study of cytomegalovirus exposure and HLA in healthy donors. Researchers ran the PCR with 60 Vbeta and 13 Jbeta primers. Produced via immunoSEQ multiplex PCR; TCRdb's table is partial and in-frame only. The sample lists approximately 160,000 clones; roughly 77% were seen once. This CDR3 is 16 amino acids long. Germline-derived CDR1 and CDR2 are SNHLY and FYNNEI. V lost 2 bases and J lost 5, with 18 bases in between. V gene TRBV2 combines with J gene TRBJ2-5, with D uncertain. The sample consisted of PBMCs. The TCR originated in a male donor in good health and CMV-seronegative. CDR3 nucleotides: TGTGCCAGCAGTGAAATGGCGAGGATCCTAATGGAGACCCAGTACTTC. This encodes CASSEMARILMETQYF.